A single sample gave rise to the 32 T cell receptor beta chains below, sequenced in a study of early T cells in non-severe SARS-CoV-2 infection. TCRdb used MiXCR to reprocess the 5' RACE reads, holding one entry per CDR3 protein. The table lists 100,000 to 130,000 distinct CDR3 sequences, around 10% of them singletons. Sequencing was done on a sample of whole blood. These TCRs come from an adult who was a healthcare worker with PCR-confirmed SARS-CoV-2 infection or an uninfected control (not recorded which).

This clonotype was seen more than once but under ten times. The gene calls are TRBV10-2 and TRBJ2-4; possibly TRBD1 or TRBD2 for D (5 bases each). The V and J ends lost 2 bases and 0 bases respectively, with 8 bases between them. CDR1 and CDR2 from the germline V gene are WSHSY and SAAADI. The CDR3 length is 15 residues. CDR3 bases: TGCGCCAGCAGTGAGGGGGGTCTAGCCAAAAACATTCAGTACTTC. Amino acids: CASSEGGLAKNIQYF.

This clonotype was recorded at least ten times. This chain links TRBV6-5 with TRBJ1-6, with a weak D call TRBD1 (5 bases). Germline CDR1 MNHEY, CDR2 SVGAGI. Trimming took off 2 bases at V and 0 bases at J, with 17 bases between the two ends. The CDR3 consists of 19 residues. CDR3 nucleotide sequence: TGTGCCAGCAGTTACCGCGACAGACTAGACAGCTCCTATAATTCACCCCTCCACTTT. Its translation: CASSYRDRLDSSYNSPLHF.

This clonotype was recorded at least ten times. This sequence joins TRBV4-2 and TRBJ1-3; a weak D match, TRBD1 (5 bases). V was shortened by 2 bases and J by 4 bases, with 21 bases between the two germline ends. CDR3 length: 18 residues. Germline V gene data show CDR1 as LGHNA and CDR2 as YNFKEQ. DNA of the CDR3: TGTGCCAGCAGCCAACCCGGGACTACTCTGATTCGAGGAAACACCATATATTTT. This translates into CASSQPGTTLIRGNTIYF.

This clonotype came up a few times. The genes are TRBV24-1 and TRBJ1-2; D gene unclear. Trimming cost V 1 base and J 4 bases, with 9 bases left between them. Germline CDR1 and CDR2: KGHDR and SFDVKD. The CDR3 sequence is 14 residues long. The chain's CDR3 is CATSDLERFYGYTF. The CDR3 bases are TGTGCCACCAGTGATTTAGAGAGGTTCTATGGCTACACCTTC.

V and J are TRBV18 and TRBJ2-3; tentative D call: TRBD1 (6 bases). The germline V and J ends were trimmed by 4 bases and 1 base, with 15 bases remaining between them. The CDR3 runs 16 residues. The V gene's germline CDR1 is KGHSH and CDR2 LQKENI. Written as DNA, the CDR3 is TGTGCCAGCTCACGCCTCCGACAGGCGGGCACAGATACGCAGTATTTT. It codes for CASSRLRQAGTDTQYF. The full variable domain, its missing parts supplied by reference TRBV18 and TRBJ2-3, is NAGVMQNPRHLVRRRGQEARLRCSPMKGHSHVYWYRQLPEEGLKFMVYLQKENIIDESGMPKERFSAEFPKEGPSILRIQQVVRGDSAAYFCASSRLRQAGTDTQYFGPGTRLTVL.

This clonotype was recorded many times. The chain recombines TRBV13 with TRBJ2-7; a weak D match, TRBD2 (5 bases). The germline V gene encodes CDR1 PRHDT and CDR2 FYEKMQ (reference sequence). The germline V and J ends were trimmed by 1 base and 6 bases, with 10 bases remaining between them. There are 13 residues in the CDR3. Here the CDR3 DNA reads TGTGCCAGCAGCTTAGAGACGGAGGCCGAGCAGTACTTC. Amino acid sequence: CASSLETEAEQYF.

The CDR3 spells CASSPPDQPQHF. CDR3 nucleotide sequence: TGTGCCAGCTCCCCCCCCGATCAGCCCCAGCATTTT. The chain carries TRBV18 and TRBJ1-5; D is undetermined. The V gene lost 6 bases and the J gene lost 5 bases, with 8 bases spanning the gap. Germline CDR1 and CDR2: KGHSH and LQKENI. This CDR3 comprises 12 residues.

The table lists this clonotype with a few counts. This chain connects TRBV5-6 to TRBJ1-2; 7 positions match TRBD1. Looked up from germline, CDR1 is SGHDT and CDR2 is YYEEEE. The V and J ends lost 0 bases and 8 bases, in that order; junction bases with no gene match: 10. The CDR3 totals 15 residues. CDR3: CASSLEPTGTSGYTF. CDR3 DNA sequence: TGTGCCAGCAGCTTGGAACCGACAGGGACGTCGGGCTACACCTTC. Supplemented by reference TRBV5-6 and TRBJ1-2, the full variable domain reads DAGVTQSPTHLIKTRGQQVTLRCSPKSGHDTVSWYQQALGQGPQFIFQYYEEEERQRGNFPDRFSGHQFPNYSSELNVNALLLGDSALYLCASSLEPTGTSGYTFGSGTRLTVV.

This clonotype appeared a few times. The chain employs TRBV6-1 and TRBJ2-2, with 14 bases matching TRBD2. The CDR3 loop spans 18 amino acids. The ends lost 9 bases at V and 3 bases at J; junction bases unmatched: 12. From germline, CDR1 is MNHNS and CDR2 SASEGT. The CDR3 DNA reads TGTGCCAGTCCTCCTGCCGGGACTAGCGGGAGATACACCGGGGAGCTGTTTTTT. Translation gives CASPPAGTSGRYTGELFF.

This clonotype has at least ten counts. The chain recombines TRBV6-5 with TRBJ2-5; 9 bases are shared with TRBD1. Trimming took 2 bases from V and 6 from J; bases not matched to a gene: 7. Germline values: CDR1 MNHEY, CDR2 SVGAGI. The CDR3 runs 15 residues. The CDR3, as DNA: TGTGCCAGCAGTTACGAATTGGGACAGGGTCAGACCCAGTACTTC. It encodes CASSYELGQGQTQYF.

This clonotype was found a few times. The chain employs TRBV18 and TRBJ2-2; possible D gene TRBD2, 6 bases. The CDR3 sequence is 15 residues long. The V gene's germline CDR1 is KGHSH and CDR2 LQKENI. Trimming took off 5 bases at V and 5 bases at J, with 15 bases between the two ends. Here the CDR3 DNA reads TGTGCCAGCTCAACACTGCGGAGGGAGACCGGGGAGCTGTTTTTT. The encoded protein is CASSTLRRETGELFF.

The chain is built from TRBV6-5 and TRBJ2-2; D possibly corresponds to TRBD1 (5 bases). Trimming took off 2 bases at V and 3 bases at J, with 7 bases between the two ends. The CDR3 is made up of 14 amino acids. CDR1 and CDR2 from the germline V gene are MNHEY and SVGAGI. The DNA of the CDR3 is TGTGCCAGCAGTTACAGGGGATACACCGGGGAGCTGTTTTTT. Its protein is CASSYRGYTGELFF.

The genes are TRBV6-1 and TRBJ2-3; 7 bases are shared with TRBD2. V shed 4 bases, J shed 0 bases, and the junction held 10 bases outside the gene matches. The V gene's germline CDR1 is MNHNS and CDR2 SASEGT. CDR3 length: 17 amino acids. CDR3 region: CASSGGRAGFSTDTQYF. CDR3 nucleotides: TGTGCCAGCAGTGGGGGACGAGCGGGGTTTAGCACAGATACGCAGTATTTT.

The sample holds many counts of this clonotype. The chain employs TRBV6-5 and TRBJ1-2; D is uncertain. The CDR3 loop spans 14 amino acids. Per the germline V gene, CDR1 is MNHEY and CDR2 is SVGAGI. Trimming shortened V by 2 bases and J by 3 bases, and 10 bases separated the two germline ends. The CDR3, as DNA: TGTGCCAGCAGTTACAGTGGGCGCGACTATGGCTACACCTTC. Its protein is CASSYSGRDYGYTF.

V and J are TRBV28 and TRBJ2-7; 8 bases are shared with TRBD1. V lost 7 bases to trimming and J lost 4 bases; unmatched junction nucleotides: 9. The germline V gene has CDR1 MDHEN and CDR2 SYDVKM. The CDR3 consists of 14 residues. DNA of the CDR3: TGTGCCAGCACTCCGACAGGGGCCCTATACGAGCAGTACTTC. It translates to CASTPTGALYEQYF.

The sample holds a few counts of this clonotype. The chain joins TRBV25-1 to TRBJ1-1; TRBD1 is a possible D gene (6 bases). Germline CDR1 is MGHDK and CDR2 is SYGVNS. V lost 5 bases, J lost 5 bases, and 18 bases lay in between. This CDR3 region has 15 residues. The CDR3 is CASSTPGARGTEAFF. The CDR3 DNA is TGTGCCAGCAGTACCCCGGGGGCGCGGGGTACTGAAGCTTTCTTT.

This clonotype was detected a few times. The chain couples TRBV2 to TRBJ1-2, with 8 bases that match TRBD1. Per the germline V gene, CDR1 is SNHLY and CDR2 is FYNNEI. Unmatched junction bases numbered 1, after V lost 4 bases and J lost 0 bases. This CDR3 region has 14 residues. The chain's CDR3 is CASSGTGPNYGYTF. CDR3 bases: TGTGCCAGCAGTGGGACAGGGCCTAACTATGGCTACACCTTC.

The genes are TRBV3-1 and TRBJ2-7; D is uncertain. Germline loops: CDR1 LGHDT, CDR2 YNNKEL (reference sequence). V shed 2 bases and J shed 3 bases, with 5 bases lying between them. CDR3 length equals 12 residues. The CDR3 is CASSQSGYEQYF. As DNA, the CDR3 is TGTGCCAGCAGCCAATCAGGCTACGAGCAGTACTTC.

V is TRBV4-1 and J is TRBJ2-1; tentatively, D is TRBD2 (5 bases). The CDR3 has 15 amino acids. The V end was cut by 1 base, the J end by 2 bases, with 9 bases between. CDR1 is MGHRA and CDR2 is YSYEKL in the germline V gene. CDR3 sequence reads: CASSQAGVTYNEQFF. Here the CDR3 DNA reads TGCGCCAGCAGCCAAGCCGGGGTCACCTACAATGAGCAGTTCTTC.

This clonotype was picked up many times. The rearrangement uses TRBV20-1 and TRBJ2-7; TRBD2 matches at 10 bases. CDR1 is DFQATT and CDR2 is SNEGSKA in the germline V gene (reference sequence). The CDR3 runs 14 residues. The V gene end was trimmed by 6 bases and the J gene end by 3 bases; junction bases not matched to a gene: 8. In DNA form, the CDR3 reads TGCAGTGCAGTTAGCGGGGGGCTGCTCTACGAGCAGTACTTC. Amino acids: CSAVSGGLLYEQYF.

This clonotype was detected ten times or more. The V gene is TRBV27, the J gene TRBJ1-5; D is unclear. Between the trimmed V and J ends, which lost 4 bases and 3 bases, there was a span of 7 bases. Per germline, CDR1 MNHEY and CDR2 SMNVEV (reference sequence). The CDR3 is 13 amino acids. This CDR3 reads CASSWVPNQPQHF. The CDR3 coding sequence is TGTGCCAGCAGTTGGGTTCCCAATCAGCCCCAGCATTTT.

The CDR3 bases are TGTGCCAGCAGCTTAGCTGGCAGGGGGTACCACGAGCAGTACTTC. It is translated as CASSLAGRGYHEQYF. V is TRBV11-2 and J is TRBJ2-7, with 7 bases matching TRBD1. The CDR3 contains 15 residues. Germline values: CDR1 SGHAT, CDR2 FQNNGV. The ends lost 1 base at V and 5 bases at J; junction bases unmatched: 8.

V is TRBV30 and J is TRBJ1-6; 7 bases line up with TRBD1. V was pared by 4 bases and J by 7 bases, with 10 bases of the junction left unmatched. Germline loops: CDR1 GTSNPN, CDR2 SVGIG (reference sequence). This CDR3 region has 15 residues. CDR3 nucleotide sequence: TGTGCCTGGAAAGGATCCGTACAGGGGAATTCACCCCTCCACTTT. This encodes CAWKGSVQGNSPLHF. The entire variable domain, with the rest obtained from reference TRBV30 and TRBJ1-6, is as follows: SQTIHQWPATLVQPVGSPLSLECTVEGTSNPNLYWYRQAAGRGLQLLFYSVGIGQISSEVPQNLSASRPQDRQFILSSKKLLLSDSGFYLCAWKGSVQGNSPLHFGNGTRLTVT.

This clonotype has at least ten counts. CDR3: CASSLGTSGSYEQYF. The CDR3 nucleotides are TGTGCCAGCAGTTTAGGGACTAGCGGCTCCTACGAGCAGTACTTC. The chain employs TRBV27 and TRBJ2-7; 11 bases are a match to TRBD2. The V gene's germline CDR1 is MNHEY and CDR2 SMNVEV (reference sequence). V shed 2 bases and J 0 bases; nucleotides not matched to a gene: 0. The CDR3 loop spans 15 amino acids.

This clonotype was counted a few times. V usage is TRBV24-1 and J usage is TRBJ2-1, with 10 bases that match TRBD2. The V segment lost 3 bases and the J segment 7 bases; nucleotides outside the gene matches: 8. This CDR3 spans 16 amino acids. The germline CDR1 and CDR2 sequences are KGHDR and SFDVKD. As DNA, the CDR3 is TGTGCCACCAGTGATCGCTCTAGCGGGAGTAATAATGAGCAGTTCTTC. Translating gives CATSDRSSGSNNEQFF.

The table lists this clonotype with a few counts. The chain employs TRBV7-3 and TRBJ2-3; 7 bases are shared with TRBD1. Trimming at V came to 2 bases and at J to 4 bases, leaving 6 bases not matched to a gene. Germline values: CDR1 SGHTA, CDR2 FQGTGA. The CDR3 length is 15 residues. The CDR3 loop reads CASSLRGGEADTQYF. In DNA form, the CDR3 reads TGTGCCAGCAGCTTACGAGGGGGCGAGGCAGATACGCAGTATTTT.

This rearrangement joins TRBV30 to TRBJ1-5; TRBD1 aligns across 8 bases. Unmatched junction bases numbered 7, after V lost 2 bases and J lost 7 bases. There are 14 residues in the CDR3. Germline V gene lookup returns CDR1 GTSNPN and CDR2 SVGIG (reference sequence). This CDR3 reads CAWSHRGGIQPQHF. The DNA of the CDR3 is TGTGCCTGGAGTCACAGGGGGGGGATCCAGCCCCAGCATTTT.

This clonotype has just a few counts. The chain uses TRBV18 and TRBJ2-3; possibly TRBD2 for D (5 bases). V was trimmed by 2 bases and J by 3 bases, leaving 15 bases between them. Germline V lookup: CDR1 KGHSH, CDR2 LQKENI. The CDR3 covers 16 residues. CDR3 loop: CASSPRRPEGTDTQYF. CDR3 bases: TGTGCCAGCTCACCAAGGAGGCCCGAAGGAACAGATACGCAGTATTTT.

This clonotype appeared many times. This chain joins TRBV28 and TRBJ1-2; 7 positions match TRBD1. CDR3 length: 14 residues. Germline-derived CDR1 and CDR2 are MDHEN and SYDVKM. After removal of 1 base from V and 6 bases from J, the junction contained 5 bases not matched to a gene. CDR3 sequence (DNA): TGTGCCAGCAGTTTATCCCCTGACAGGGATGGCTACACCTTC. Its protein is CASSLSPDRDGYTF.

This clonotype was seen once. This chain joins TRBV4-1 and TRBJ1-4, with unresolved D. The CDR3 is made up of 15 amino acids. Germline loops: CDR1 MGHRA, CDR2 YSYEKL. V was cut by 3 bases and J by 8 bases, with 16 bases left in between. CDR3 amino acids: CASSHHSERQEKLFF. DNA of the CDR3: TGCGCCAGCAGCCACCACTCGGAGAGGCAGGAAAAACTGTTTTTT.

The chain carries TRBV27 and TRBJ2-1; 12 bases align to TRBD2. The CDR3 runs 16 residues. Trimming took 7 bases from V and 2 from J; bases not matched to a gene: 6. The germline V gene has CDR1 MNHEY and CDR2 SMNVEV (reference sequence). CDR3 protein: CASIPLAGGTYNEQFF. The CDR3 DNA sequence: TGTGCCAGCATCCCCCTAGCGGGAGGGACCTACAATGAGCAGTTCTTC.

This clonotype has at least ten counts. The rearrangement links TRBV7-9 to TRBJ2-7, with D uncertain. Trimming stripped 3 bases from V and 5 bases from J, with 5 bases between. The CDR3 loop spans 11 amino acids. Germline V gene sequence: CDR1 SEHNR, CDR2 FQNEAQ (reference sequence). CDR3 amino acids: CASSFKDEQYF. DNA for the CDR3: TGTGCCAGCAGCTTTAAGGACGAGCAGTACTTC. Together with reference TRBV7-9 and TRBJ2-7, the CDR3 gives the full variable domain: DTGVSQNPRHKITKRGQNVTFRCDPISEHNRLYWYRQTLGQGPEFLTYFQNEAQLEKSRLLSDRFSAERPKGSFSTLEIQRTEQGDSAMYLCASSFKDEQYFGPGTRLTVT.